This T cell receptor (beta chain) was sequenced for a study of blood T cells in healthy people across ages. For the second PCR, which ran for about 6 to 11 cycles, a sample-barcoded 5' primer and a J-beta primer mix were used. TCRdb itself ran the 5' RACE reads through MiXCR, one entry per CDR3 protein. The top ten clones hold roughly 8% of a sample with about 1.7 million distinct CDR3 sequences, approximately 28% of them seen once. Of note for this clonotype: Without the conserved terminal phenylalanine or tryptophan, this CDR3 likely stems from a read error.

CDR3 size: 12 residues. Unmatched junction bases numbered 7, after V lost 5 bases and J lost 9 bases. The germline V gene encodes CDR1 SGHVS and CDR2 FQNEAQ. Donors ranged from about 6 to 95 years old and were healthy Caucasians in Russia. The chain employs TRBV7-8 and TRBJ2-7; 7 positions agree with TRBD2. This sequence was found in a woman in her 30s in good health. The sequencing input was blood. This CDR3 is CASSAGLPGQYL. The CDR3 DNA reads TGTGCCAGCAGCGCGGGACTACCGGGGCAGTACCTC.